The TCR beta chain described here comes from a study of spatial heterogeneity in lung cancer. Study information: Alpha-chain sequences were consistently detected less often than beta-chain sequences.

Each TCR cDNA molecule carried a unique molecular identifier. Via MiXCR, TCRdb re-called the 5' RACE reads, giving one row per CDR3 protein. This table has tens of thousands of distinct CDR3 sequences, 12% appearing once. Germline CDR1 reads DFQATT; CDR2 reads SNEGSKA (reference sequence). Trimming shortened V by 1 base and J by 3 bases, and 18 bases separated the two germline ends. The CDR3 runs 16 residues. A remark on this clonotype: Its antigen is not known.

General study points: Expanded tumor TCRs that were ubiquitous appeared in blood more at resection than follow-up.

Time point of the sample: sample taken at primary tumor resection. V gene TRBV20-1 combines with J gene TRBJ1-1, with D perhaps matching TRBD1 (5 bases). Sequenced material: PBMCs, taken at surgery. This receptor was obtained from a male donor with early-stage non-small cell lung cancer. This CDR3 reads CSARGDVGRRDTEAFF. CDR3 bases: TGCAGTGCTAGAGGGGACGTGGGCAGACGGGACACTGAAGCTTTCTTT.